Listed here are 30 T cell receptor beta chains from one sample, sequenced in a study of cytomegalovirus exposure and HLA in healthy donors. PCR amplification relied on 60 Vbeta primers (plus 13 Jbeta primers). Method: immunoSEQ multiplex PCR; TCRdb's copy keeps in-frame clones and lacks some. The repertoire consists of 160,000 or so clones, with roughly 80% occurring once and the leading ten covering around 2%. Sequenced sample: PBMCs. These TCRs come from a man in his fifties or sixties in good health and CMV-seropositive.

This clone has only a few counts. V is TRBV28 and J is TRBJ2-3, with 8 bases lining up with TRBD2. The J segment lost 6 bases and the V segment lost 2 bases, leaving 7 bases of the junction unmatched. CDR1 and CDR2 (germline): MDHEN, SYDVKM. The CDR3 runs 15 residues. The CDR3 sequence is CASSLGAGVGDTQYF. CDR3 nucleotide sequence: TGTGCCAGCAGTTTAGGAGCGGGGGTCGGGGATACGCAGTATTTT.

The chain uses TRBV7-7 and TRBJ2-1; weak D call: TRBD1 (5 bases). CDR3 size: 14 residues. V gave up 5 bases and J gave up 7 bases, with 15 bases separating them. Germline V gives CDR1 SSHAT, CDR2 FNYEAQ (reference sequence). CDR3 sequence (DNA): TGTGCCAGCAGCGGACACGAGTTCTCGAATGAGCAGTTCTTC. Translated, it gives CASSGHEFSNEQFF.

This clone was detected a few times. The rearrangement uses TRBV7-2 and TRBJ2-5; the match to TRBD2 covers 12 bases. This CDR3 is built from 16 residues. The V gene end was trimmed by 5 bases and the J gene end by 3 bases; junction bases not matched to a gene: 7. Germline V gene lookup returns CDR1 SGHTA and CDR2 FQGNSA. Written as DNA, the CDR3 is TGTGCCAGCAGCACCCCTCGACTAGCGGGGGAAGAGACCCAGTACTTC. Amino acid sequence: CASSTPRLAGEETQYF.

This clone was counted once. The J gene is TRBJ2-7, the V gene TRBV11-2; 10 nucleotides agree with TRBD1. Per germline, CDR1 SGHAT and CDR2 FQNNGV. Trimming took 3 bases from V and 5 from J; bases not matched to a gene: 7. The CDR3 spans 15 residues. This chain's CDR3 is CASSFGTGDVDEQYF. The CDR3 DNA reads TGTGCCAGCAGCTTCGGGACAGGGGACGTCGACGAGCAGTACTTC.

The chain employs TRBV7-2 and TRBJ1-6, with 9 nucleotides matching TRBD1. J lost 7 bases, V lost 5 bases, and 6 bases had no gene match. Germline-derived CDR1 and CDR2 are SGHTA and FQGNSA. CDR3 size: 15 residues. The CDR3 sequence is CASSPTTGGNSPLHF. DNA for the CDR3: TGTGCCAGCAGCCCGACGACAGGGGGGAATTCACCCCTCCACTTT.

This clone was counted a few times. The CDR3 DNA reads as TGTGCCAGCAGCCACTGGGGGGGATCGCGACCAGCAGAAGCTTTCTTT. Translating it yields CASSHWGGSRPAEAFF. The chain couples TRBV4-2 to TRBJ1-1; tentative D call: TRBD1 (5 bases). Germline values: CDR1 LGHNA, CDR2 YNFKEQ. The germline V and J ends were trimmed by 3 bases and 8 bases, with 22 bases remaining between them. The CDR3 sequence is 16 residues long.

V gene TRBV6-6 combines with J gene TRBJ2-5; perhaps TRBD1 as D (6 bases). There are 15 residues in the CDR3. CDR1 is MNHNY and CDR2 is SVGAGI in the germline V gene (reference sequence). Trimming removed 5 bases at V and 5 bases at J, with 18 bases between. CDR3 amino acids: CASSPYTRGSETQYF. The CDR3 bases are TGTGCCAGCAGTCCCTATACTAGGGGGAGCGAGACCCAGTACTTC.

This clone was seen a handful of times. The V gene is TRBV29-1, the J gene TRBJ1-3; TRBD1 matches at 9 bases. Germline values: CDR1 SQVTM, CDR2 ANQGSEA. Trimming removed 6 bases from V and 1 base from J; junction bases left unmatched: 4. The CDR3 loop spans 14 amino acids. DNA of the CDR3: TGCAGCGTCGGGGGGACAGGGTCTGGAAACACCATATATTTT. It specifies CSVGGTGSGNTIYF.

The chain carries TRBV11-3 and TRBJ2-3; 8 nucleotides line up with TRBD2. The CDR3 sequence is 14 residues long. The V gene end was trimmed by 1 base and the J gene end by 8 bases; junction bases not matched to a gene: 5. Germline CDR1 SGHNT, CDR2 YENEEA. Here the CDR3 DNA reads TGTGCCAGCAGCTTAGCCGGGGGGGGCGGTACGCAGTATTTT. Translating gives CASSLAGGGGTQYF.

The CDR3 DNA is TGTGCCAGCAGCTTAGCCTATCAGCGGGGCCCAGTGGAAGCTTTCTTT. Translation: CASSLAYQRGPVEAFF. V is TRBV11-2 and J is TRBJ1-1, with D possibly being TRBD1 (5 bases). V was clipped by 1 base and J by 8 bases, with 20 bases between them. The CDR3 loop spans 16 amino acids. The germline V gene has CDR1 SGHAT and CDR2 FQNNGV.

The CDR3 here is CASSQQDSSGNTIYF. The CDR3, as DNA: TGCGCCAGCAGCCAACAAGACAGCTCTGGAAACACCATATATTTT. The chain joins TRBV4-1 to TRBJ1-3, with D possibly being TRBD1 (5 bases). The CDR3 runs to 15 residues. Trimming removed 2 bases at V and 0 bases at J, with 8 bases between. Germline lookup yields CDR1 MGHRA and CDR2 YSYEKL.

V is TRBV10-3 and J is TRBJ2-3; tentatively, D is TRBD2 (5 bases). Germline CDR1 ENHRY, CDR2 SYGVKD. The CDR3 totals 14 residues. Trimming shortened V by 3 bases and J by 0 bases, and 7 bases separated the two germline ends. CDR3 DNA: TGTGCCATCAGTGACGGGGTAAGCACAGATACGCAGTATTTT. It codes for CAISDGVSTDTQYF.

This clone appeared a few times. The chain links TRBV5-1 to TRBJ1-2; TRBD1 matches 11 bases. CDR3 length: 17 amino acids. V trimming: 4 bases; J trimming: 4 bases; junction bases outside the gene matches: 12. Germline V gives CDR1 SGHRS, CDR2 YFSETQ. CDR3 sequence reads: CASSEDGQGALIYGYTF. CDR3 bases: TGCGCCAGCAGCGAGGACGGACAGGGGGCGCTTATCTATGGCTACACCTTC.

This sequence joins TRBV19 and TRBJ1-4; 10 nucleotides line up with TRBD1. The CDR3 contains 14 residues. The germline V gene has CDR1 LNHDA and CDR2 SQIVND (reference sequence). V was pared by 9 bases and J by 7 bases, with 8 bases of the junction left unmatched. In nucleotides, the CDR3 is TGTGCCAGCAGGTCGGACAGGGGGAGTGAAAAACTGTTTTTT. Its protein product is CASRSDRGSEKLFF.

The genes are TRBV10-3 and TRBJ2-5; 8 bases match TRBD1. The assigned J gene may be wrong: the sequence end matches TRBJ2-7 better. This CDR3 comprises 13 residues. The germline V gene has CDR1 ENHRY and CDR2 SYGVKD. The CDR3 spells CATYRGEDYEQYF. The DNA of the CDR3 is TGTGCCACGTACAGGGGGGAGGACTACGAGCAGTACTTC.

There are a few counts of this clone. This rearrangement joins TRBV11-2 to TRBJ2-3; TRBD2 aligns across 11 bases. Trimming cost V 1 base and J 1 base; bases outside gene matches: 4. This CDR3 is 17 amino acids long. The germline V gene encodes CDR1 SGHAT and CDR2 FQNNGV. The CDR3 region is CASSLVLLAGGTDTQYF. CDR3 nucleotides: TGTGCCAGCAGCTTAGTTTTACTAGCGGGGGGCACAGATACGCAGTATTTT.

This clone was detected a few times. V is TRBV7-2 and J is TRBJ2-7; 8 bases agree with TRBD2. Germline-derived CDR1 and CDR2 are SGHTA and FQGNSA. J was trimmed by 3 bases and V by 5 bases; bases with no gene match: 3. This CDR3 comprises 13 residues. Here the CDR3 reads CASSISGVYEQYF. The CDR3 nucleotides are TGTGCCAGCAGCATTAGCGGGGTCTACGAGCAGTACTTC.

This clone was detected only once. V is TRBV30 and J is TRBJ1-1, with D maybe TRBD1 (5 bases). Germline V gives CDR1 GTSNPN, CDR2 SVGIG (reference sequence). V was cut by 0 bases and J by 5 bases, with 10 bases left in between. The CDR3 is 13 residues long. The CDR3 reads CAWSVQVGTEAFF. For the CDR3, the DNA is TGTGCCTGGAGTGTACAGGTTGGAACTGAAGCTTTCTTT.

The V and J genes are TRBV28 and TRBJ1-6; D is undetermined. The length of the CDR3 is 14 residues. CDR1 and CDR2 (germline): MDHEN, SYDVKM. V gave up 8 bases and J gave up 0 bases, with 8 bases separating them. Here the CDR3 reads CASDKSSYNSPLHF. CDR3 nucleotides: TGTGCCAGCGATAAGAGCTCCTATAATTCACCCCTCCACTTT. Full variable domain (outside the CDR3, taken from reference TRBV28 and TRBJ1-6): DVKVTQSSRYLVKRTGEKVFLECVQDMDHENMFWYRQDPGLGLRLIYFSYDVKMKEKGDIPEGYSVSREKKERFSLILESASTNQTSMYLCASDKSSYNSPLHFGNGTRLTVT.

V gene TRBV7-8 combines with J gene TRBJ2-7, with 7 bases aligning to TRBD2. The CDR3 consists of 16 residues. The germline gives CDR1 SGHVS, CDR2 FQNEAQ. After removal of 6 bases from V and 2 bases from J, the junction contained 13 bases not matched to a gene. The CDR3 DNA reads TGTGCCAGCAGTATGACCCGGGGGGTTAGGGCCTACGAGCAGTACTTC. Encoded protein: CASSMTRGVRAYEQYF.

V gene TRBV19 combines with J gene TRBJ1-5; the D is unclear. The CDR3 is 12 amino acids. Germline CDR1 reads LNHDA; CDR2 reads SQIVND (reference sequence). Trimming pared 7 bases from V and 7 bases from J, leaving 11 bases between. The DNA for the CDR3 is TGTGCCAGTACTACGTACGAACAGCCCCAGCATTTT. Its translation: CASTTYEQPQHF.

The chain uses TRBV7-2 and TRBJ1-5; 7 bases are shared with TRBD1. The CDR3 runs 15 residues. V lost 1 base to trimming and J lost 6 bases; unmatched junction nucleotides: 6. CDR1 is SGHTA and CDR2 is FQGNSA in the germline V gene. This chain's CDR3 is CASSLGRQGSQPQHF. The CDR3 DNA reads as TGTGCCAGCAGCTTAGGCCGACAGGGAAGTCAGCCCCAGCATTTT. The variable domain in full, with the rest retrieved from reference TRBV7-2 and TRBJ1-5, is GAGVSQSPSNKVTEKGKDVELRCDPISGHTALYWYRQSLGQGLEFLIYFQGNSAPDKSGLPSDRFSAERTGGSVSTLTIQRTQQEDSAVYLCASSLGRQGSQPQHFGDGTRLSIL.

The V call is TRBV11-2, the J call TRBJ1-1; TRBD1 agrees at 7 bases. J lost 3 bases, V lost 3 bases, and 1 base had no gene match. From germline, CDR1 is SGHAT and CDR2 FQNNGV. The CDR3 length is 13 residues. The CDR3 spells CASSFDRDTEAFF. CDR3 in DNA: TGTGCCAGCAGCTTTGACAGGGACACTGAAGCTTTCTTT.

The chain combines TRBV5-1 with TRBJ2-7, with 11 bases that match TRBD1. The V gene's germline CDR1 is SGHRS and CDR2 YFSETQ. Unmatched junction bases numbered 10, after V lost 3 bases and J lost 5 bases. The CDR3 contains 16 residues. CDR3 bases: TGCGCCAGCAGCTGGGAACCGGGACAGGGGGTCGACGAGCAGTACTTC. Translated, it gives CASSWEPGQGVDEQYF.

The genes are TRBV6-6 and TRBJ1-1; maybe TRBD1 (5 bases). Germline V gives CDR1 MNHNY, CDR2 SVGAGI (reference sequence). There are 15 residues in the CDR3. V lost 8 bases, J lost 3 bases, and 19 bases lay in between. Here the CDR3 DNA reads TGTGCCAGCGAAAGGGGCAGGGTGATTGACACTGAAGCTTTCTTT. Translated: CASERGRVIDTEAFF.

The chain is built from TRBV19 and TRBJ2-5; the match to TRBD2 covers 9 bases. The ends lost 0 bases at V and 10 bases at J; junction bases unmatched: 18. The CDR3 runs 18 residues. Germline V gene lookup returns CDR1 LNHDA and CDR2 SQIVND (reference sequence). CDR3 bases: TGTGCCAGTAGTATAGAACTTCGGCTAGCGGGGCCGAATGGGGGCCAGTACTTC. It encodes CASSIELRLAGPNGGQYF.

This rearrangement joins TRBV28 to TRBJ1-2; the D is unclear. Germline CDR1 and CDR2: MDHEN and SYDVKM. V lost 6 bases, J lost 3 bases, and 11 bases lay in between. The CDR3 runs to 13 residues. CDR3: CASSPPQDYGYTF. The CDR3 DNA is TGTGCCAGCAGCCCCCCCCAGGACTATGGCTACACCTTC.

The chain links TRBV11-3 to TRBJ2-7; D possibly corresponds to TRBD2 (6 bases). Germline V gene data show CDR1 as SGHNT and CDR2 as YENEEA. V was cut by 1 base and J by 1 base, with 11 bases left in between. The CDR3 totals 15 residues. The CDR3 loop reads CASSLAEGRSYEQYF. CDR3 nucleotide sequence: TGTGCCAGCAGCTTAGCGGAGGGTAGATCCTACGAGCAGTACTTC.

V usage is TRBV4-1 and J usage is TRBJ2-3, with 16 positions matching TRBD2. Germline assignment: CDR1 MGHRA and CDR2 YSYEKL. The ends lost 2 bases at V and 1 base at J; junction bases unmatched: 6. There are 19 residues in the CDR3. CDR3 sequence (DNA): TGCGCCAGCAGCCAAACCGGGACTAGCGGGGGGGGACGCACAGATACGCAGTATTTT. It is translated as CASSQTGTSGGGRTDTQYF.

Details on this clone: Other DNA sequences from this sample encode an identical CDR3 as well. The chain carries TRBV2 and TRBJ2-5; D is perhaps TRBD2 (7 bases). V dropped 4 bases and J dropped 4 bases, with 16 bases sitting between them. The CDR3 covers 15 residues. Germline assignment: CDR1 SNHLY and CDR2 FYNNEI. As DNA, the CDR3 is TGTGCCAGCAGTGGAGGGCAGGGGAGGGGAGAGACCCAGTACTTC. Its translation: CASSGGQGRGETQYF.